Reported below is one T cell receptor (beta chain). Its antigen is not identified. An end of the junction does not agree with germline; a read error may underlie this. This CDR3 has 14 residues. The germline V gene encodes CDR1 SGHVS and CDR2 FNYEAQ. The data are from a study of T cell responses to AZD1222 COVID-19 vaccine. Looking at the study overall: Timing groups of about 4 and about 12 weeks for second doses were pooled. Study-level points and caveats: Increased Spike-specific TCR breadth and depth were observed after two AZD1222 doses.

Sequencing was performed with immunoSEQ multiplex PCR; in TCRdb, only in-frame clones are kept and a portion is missing. The repertoire holds 150,000 to 160,000 clones, with around nine tenths as singletons. The sequences come from peripheral blood, collected on day 0 of AZD1222 vaccination. The chain carries TRBV7-6 and TRBJ2-1; D is uncertain. This sequence originates from an adult in good health. The CDR3 is CASSLVDAYHEQFF. The CDR3 DNA follows: TGTGCCAGCAGCTTAGTCGACGCCTACCATGAGCAGTTCTTC.